Presented here are 23 T cell receptor beta chains from one specimen sequenced in a study of neurological immune-mediated disorders. TCRdb independently ran MiXCR on the 5' RACE reads; one entry per CDR3 protein. In the table there are about 79,000 distinct CDR3 sequences, roughly an eighth of which are singletons. The sequenced material came from PBMCs. Receptor source: a woman aged 45-60 years in good health.

This clonotype has a count of ten or more. DNA of the CDR3: TGTGCCAGCAGTTTTTACGGCCTGAGCTCTGGAAACACCATATATTTT. It yields the protein CASSFYGLSSGNTIYF. J is TRBJ1-3 and V is TRBV12-3 or TRBV12-4; unclear D gene. The CDR3 contains 16 residues. Trimming removed 3 bases from V and 0 bases from J, with 12 bases in between.

Ten or more counts support this clonotype. The chain couples TRBV28 to TRBJ2-7, with D maybe TRBD1 (6 bases). Looked up from germline, CDR1 is MDHEN and CDR2 is SYDVKM. The CDR3 totals 12 residues. With 11 bases removed from V and 7 bases from J, the gap between germline ends came to 18 bases. Here the CDR3 reads CAWDKQKGEQYF. For the CDR3, the DNA is TGTGCCTGGGACAAGCAAAAGGGGGAGCAGTACTTC.

This clonotype has more than one count but fewer than ten. The rearrangement joins TRBV18 to TRBJ1-5; D not resolved. CDR1 is KGHSH and CDR2 is LQKENI in the germline V gene. The CDR3 spans 15 residues. Trimming shortened V by 5 bases and J by 0 bases, and 11 bases separated the two germline ends. Here the CDR3 DNA reads TGTGCCAGCTCAGAAACAGCATATAGCAATCAGCCCCAGCATTTT. Its protein is CASSETAYSNQPQHF.

Of note for this clonotype: Being one base from a much bigger clone, this may be a read error. The rearrangement uses TRBV2 and TRBJ2-1, with D maybe TRBD1 (5 bases). CDR1 SNHLY and CDR2 FYNNEI come from the germline V gene. The CDR3 totals 14 residues. V dropped 10 bases and J dropped 9 bases, with 22 bases sitting between them. The CDR3 sequence is CAIMGLVLQGEQFF. In DNA form, the CDR3 reads TGTGCCATCATGGGGCTAGTCCTCCAGGGTGAGCAGTTCTTC.

This clonotype appeared a single time. The CDR3 is CASSLGGNQETQYF. The CDR3 coding sequence is TGTGCCAGCAGCTTAGGAGGGAATCAAGAGACCCAGTACTTC. V is TRBV7-9 and J is TRBJ2-5; D is possibly TRBD2 (5 bases). The CDR3 is 14 residues long. Germline-derived CDR1 and CDR2 are SEHNR and FQNEAQ (reference sequence). V was clipped by 1 base and J by 2 bases, with 8 bases between them.

This clonotype was detected a few times. The J gene is TRBJ2-1, the V gene TRBV7-2, with a weak D call TRBD2 (6 bases). The V gene's germline CDR1 is SGHTA and CDR2 FQGNSA. V was pared by 11 bases and J by 0 bases, with 17 bases between. This CDR3 has 15 amino acids. The CDR3 sequence is CAESDWRDSYNEQFF. For the CDR3, the DNA is TGTGCCGAGAGCGACTGGAGGGACTCCTACAATGAGCAGTTCTTC.

This clonotype was observed at least ten times. V usage is TRBV28 and J usage is TRBJ2-7; D possibly corresponds to TRBD1 (6 bases). The length of the CDR3 is 13 residues. The germline gives CDR1 MDHEN, CDR2 SYDVKM. Trimming shortened V by 6 bases and J by 2 bases, and 11 bases separated the two germline ends. Here the CDR3 DNA reads TGTGCCAGCAGCGTGGCAGGGGCCTACGAGCAGTACTTC. Encoded protein: CASSVAGAYEQYF.

At least ten counts were recorded for this clonotype. The rearrangement links TRBV15 to TRBJ2-3, with D uncertain. The V gene lost 1 base and the J gene lost 2 bases, with 7 bases spanning the gap. This CDR3 is built from 14 residues. Germline V gene lookup returns CDR1 LNHNV and CDR2 YYDKDF (reference sequence). The CDR3 sequence is CATSRALPTDTQYF. CDR3 DNA sequence: TGTGCCACCAGCAGAGCCTTGCCCACAGATACGCAGTATTTT.

This clonotype was found many times. The CDR3 loop is CATSDRRIDSNQPQHF. The CDR3 DNA sequence: TGTGCCACCAGTGATCGGCGGATCGATAGCAATCAGCCCCAGCATTTT. The chain combines TRBV24-1 with TRBJ1-5; D gene ambiguous. Trimming left V 3 bases short and J 0 bases short, with 11 bases between. Germline CDR1 and CDR2: KGHDR and SFDVKD. CDR3 length equals 16 residues.

This clonotype was seen ten or more times. The chain combines TRBV29-1 with TRBJ1-3; D gene uncertain. CDR3 length equals 13 residues. CDR1 and CDR2 (germline): SQVTM, ANQGSEA. The V end was cut by 4 bases, the J end by 6 bases, with 13 bases between. The CDR3 bases are TGCAGCGTTGTAGGTCAGAACAAAAACACCATATATTTT. Its protein is CSVVGQNKNTIYF. Complete variable domain (other parts from reference TRBV29-1 and TRBJ1-3): SAVISQKPSRDICQRGTSLTIQCQVDSQVTMMFWYRQQPGQSLTLIATANQGSEATYESGFVIDKFPISRPNLTFSTLTVSNMSPEDSSIYLCSVVGQNKNTIYFGEGSWLTVV.

The chain carries TRBV7-2 and TRBJ1-2; maybe TRBD1 (5 bases). V was trimmed by 0 bases and J by 6 bases, leaving 17 bases between them. From germline, CDR1 is SGHTA and CDR2 FQGNSA. The CDR3 loop spans 16 amino acids. The CDR3 DNA reads as TGTGCCAGCAGCTTAGCGCGAGATGGGGCGAATAATGGCTACACCTTC. It is translated as CASSLARDGANNGYTF.

This clonotype was counted many times. The CDR3 DNA is TGCAGTGGGGGGGGAGATACGCAGTATTTT. Its translation is CSGGGDTQYF. This chain links TRBV29-1 with TRBJ2-3, with 7 bases fitting TRBD2. Germline V lookup: CDR1 SQVTM, CDR2 ANQGSEA. This CDR3 contains 10 residues.

This clonotype occurred many times. The chain uses TRBV20-1 and TRBJ2-1; 7 nucleotides agree with TRBD2. The CDR3 loop spans 15 amino acids. V gave up 6 bases and J gave up 6 bases; unmatched junction bases: 14. Germline CDR1 and CDR2: DFQATT and SNEGSKA (reference sequence). CDR3 DNA: TGCAGTGCCAGGGAGGGGACTTCCACTTTCAATGAGCAGTTCTTC. This gives the protein CSAREGTSTFNEQFF.

In this sample, this clonotype turned up a few times. This sequence joins TRBV14 and TRBJ2-5, with TRBD1 matching over 9 bases. After removal of 1 base from V and 4 bases from J, the junction contained 10 bases not matched to a gene. This CDR3 is built from 17 residues. CDR1 is SGHDN, CDR2 FVKESK, per germline. DNA for the CDR3: TGTGCCAGCAGCCAAGTCATCGGACAGGGGTTCGGAGAGACCCAGTACTTC. Residues: CASSQVIGQGFGETQYF. Full variable domain (missing parts from reference TRBV14 and TRBJ2-5): EAGVTQFPSHSVIEKGQTVTLRCDPISGHDNLYWYRRVMGKEIKFLLHFVKESKQDESGMPNNRFLAERTGGTYSTLKVQPAELEDSGVYFCASSQVIGQGFGETQYFGPGTRLLVL.

This clonotype was recorded at least ten times. This chain uses TRBV3-1 with TRBJ1-5; D remains ambiguous. Per germline, CDR1 LGHDT and CDR2 YNNKEL (reference sequence). Trimming removed 4 bases at V and 6 bases at J, with 16 bases between. This CDR3 contains 15 residues. DNA for the CDR3: TGTGCCAGCAGCCCCCAAGGTGGGGTTAGTCAGCCCCAGCATTTT. It is translated as CASSPQGGVSQPQHF.

This clonotype has at least ten counts. The CDR3 here is CASSSGQTLQETQYF. CDR3 DNA sequence: TGTGCCAGCAGTTCGGGACAGACCCTACAAGAGACCCAGTACTTC. This chain joins TRBV28 and TRBJ2-5; 7 nucleotides align to TRBD1. The CDR3 spans 15 residues. The trim removed 4 bases at V and 2 bases at J, leaving 7 bases unmatched. Germline CDR1 is MDHEN and CDR2 is SYDVKM.

A few counts support this clonotype. The V call is TRBV5-1, the J call TRBJ2-5, with 10 bases identical to TRBD2. The V gene end was trimmed by 0 bases and the J gene end by 5 bases; junction bases not matched to a gene: 10. This CDR3 has 17 amino acids. Germline CDR1 and CDR2: SGHRS and YFSETQ. The CDR3 DNA sequence: TGCGCCAGCAGCTTGGGGGTCTCTAGCGGGAGTAGTGAGACCCAGTACTTC. Amino acids: CASSLGVSSGSSETQYF. Drawing the rest from reference TRBV5-1 and TRBJ2-5, the complete variable domain is KAGVTQTPRYLIKTRGQQVTLSCSPISGHRSVSWYQQTPGQGLQFLFEYFSETQRNKGNFPGRFSGRQFSNSRSEMNVSTLELGDSALYLCASSLGVSSGSSETQYFGPGTRLLVL.

The chain couples TRBV7-6 to TRBJ2-7; TRBD1 matches at 11 bases. The J segment lost 3 bases and the V segment lost 5 bases, leaving 9 bases of the junction unmatched. This CDR3 spans 16 amino acids. In germline, CDR1 is SGHVS, CDR2 FNYEAQ. In DNA form, the CDR3 reads TGTGCCAGCAGCCCACGACAGGGACAGGGGGACTACGAGCAGTACTTC. This gives the protein CASSPRQGQGDYEQYF.

The J gene is TRBJ2-1, the V gene TRBV5-1, with D possibly matching TRBD1 (5 bases). V was clipped by 2 bases and J by 4 bases, with 10 bases between them. The CDR3 spans 14 residues. In germline, CDR1 is SGHRS, CDR2 YFSETQ. For the CDR3, the DNA is TGCGCCAGCAGCTTACCGACAGCATACAATGAGCAGTTCTTC. It translates to CASSLPTAYNEQFF.

This clonotype showed up many times. This chain joins TRBV12-3 or TRBV12-4 and TRBJ1-1, with a possible D match to TRBD1 (5 bases). The CDR3 sequence is 16 residues long. V lost 6 bases and J lost 0, with 17 bases in between. CDR3 DNA: TGTGCCAGCAGGGCCGTGCAGGGCCCTTTGAACACTGAAGCTTTCTTT. Translated: CASRAVQGPLNTEAFF.

This clonotype was counted a single time. Compared with germline, one end of the junction differs, possibly owing to a read error. CDR3 sequence (DNA): TGCCCCAGCAGTGATGCGGGGGGGACGAATGAGCAGTTCTTC. This gives the protein CPSSDAGGTNEQFF. This sequence joins TRBV10-2 and TRBJ2-1, with 9 nucleotides matching TRBD2. The CDR3 length is 14 residues. In germline, CDR1 is WSHSY, CDR2 SAAADI.

This clonotype was recorded at least ten times. The chain is built from TRBV5-1 and TRBJ2-1; 8 bases match TRBD1. V dropped 0 bases and J dropped 5; count of bases not matched to a gene: 4. Per the germline V gene, CDR1 is SGHRS and CDR2 is YFSETQ. The CDR3 covers 15 residues. CDR3 nucleotides: TGCGCCAGCAGCTTGGAATGGACAGGGAACAATGAGCAGTTCTTC. This codes for CASSLEWTGNNEQFF.

This clonotype was seen many times. This chain joins TRBV29-1 and TRBJ1-2, with D hard to call. Trimming pared 4 bases from V and 5 bases from J, leaving 11 bases between. CDR1 is SQVTM, CDR2 ANQGSEA, per germline. The CDR3 is 12 amino acids. The CDR3 DNA reads as TGCAGCGTTGTGGGCCAGAAGTATGGCTACACCTTC. Amino acids: CSVVGQKYGYTF.